This T cell receptor beta chain emerged from a study of identical twins. This CDR3 region has 17 residues. Germline CDR1 is LGHDT and CDR2 is YNNKEL (reference sequence). Trimming removed 2 bases from V and 8 bases from J; junction bases left unmatched: 13. TCRdb recomputed calls from the 5' RACE reads with MiXCR, one row per CDR3 protein. Among around 370,000 distinct CDR3 sequences listed, about 9% were seen once. This clonotype was counted a few times. Its antigen remains unknown. General study results and limits: Models predicted too little out-of-frame TCR alpha sharing in monozygotic twins. Memory repertoires lacked the insertion deficit that abundant cord blood beta clonotypes showed. Without tracking the same donors, conclusions rested on cross-sectional statistical analysis.

This sequence originates from a woman between 45 and 60 years old in good health. The chain has TRBV3-1 and TRBJ1-3; TRBD1 matches 9 bases. The sequencing input was naive T cells sorted from blood. CDR3 sequence reads: CASSQQTGQGRRDTIYF. In DNA, the CDR3 is TGTGCCAGCAGCCAACAAACCGGACAGGGGCGGAGAGACACCATATATTTT. Full variable domain (outside the CDR3, taken from reference TRBV3-1 and TRBJ1-3): DTAVSQTPKYLVTQMGNDKSIKCEQNLGHDTMYWYKQDSKKFLKIMFSYNNKELIINETVPNRFSPKSPDKAHLNLHINSLELGDSAVYFCASSQQTGQGRRDTIYFGEGSWLTVV.